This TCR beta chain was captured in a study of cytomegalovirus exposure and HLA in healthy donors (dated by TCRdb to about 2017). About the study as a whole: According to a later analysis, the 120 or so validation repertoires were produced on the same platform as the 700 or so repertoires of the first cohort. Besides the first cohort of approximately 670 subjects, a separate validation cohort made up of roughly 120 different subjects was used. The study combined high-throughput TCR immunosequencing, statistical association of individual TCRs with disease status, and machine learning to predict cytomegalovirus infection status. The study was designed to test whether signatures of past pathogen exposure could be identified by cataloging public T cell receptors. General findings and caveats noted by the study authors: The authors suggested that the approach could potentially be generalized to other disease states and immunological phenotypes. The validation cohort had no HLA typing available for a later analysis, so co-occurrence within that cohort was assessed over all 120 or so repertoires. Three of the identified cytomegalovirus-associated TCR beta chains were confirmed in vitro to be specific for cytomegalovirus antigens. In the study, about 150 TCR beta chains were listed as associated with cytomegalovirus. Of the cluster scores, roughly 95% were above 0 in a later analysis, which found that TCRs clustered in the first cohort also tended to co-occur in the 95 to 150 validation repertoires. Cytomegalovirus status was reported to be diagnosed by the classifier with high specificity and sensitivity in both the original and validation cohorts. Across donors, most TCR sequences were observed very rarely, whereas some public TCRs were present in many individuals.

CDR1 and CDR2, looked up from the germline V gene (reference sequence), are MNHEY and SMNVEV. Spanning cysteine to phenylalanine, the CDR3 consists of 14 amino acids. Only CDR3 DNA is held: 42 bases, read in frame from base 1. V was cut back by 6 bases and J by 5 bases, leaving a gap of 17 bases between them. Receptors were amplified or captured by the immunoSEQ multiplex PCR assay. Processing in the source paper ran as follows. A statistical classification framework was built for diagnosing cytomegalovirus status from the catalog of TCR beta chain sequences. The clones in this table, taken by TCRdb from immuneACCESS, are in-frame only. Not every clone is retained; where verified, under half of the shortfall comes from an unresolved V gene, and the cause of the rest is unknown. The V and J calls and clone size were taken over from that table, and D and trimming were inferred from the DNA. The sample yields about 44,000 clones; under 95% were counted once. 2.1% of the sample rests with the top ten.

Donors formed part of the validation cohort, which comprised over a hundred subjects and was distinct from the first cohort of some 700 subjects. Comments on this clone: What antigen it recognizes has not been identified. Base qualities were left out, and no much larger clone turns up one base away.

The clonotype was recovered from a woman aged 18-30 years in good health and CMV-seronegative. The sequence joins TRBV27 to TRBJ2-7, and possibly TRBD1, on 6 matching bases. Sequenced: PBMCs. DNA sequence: TGTGCCAGCAGCCCGGCAGGGGCCCGGAACGAGCAGTACTTC. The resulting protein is CASSPAGARNEQYF.